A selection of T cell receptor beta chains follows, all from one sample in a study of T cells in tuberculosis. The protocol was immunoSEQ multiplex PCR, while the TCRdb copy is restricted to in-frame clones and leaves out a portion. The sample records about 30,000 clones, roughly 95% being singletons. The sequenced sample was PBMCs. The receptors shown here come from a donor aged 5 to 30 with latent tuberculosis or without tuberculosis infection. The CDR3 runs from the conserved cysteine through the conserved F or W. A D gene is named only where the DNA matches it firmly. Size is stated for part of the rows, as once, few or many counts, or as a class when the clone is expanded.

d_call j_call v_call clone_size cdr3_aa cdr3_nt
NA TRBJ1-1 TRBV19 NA CASSSRGGSTEAFF TGTGCCAGTAGTTCCCGTGGCGGGTCCACTGAAGCTTTCTTT
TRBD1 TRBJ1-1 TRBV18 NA CASSPPGQGPRAEAFF TGTGCCAGCTCACCACCGGGACAGGGGCCTAGGGCTGAAGCTTTCTTT
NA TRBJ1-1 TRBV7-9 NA CASSLGGRVNTEAFF TGTGCCAGCAGCTTAGGGGGGCGGGTGAACACTGAAGCTTTCTTT
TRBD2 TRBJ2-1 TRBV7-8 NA CASSPRLAGGQGNEQFF TGTGCCAGCAGCCCCCGACTAGCGGGGGGCCAGGGAAATGAGCAGTTCTTC
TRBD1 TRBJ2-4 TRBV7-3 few CASSQTGGKNIQYF TGTGCCAGCAGCCAAACAGGGGGGAAAAACATTCAGTACTTC
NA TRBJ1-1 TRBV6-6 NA CASSLRQNTEAFF TGTGCCAGCAGTCTACGACAGAACACTGAAGCTTTCTTT
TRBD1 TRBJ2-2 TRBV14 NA CASSPKSTGNAGELFF TGTGCCAGCAGCCCAAAATCGACAGGGAATGCCGGGGAGCTGTTTTTT
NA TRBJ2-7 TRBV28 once CASSSRRTFASSYEQYF TGTGCCAGCAGTTCCAGACGGACATTCGCCAGCTCCTACGAGCAGTACTTC
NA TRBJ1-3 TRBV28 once CASSLTSGNTIYF TGTGCCAGCAGTCTCACAAGTGGAAACACCATATATTTT
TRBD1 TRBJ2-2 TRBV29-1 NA CSADQGAGTGELFF TGCAGCGCCGACCAGGGGGCAGGGACCGGGGAGCTGTTTTTT
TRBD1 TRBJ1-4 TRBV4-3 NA CASSRGQGAGEKLFF TGCGCCAGCAGCAGGGGGCAGGGGGCCGGTGAAAAACTGTTTTTT
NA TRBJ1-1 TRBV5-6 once CASSLLSTEAFF TGTGCCAGCAGCTTATTATCCACTGAAGCTTTCTTT
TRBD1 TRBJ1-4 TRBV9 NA CASSPRTGPGLFF TGTGCCAGCAGCCCTCGGACAGGGCCGGGACTGTTTTTT
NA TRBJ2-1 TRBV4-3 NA CASSQVTGSYNEQFF TGCGCCAGCAGCCAAGTGACGGGCTCCTACAATGAGCAGTTCTTC
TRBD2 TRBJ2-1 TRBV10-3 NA CAISGDYSGGAVDEQFF TGTGCCATCAGTGGAGACTATAGCGGGGGGGCCGTAGATGAGCAGTTCTTC
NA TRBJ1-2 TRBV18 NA CASSTNRDGYTF TGTGCCAGCTCAACAAACAGGGATGGCTACACCTTC
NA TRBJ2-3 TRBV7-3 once CASSLNGPGATDTQYF TGTGCCAGCAGCTTAAATGGGCCAGGGGCAACAGATACGCAGTATTTT
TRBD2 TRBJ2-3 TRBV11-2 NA CASSQIPFSGDLTDTQYF TGTGCCAGCAGCCAAATCCCCTTTAGCGGGGACCTCACAGATACGCAGTATTTT
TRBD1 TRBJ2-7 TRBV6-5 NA CASTPRGRGSYEQYF TGTGCCAGCACCCCAAGAGGCAGGGGGTCCTACGAGCAGTACTTC
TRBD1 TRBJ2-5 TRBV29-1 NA CSVGGQGLMKETQYF TGCAGCGTGGGGGGACAGGGGCTGATGAAGGAGACCCAGTACTTC
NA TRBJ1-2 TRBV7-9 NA CASSSENYGYTF TGTGCCAGCAGCTCGGAGAACTATGGCTACACCTTC
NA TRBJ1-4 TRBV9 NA CASSPTSGNEKLFF TGTGCCAGCAGCCCCACTTCTGGTAATGAAAAACTGTTTTTT
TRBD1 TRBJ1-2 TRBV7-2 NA CASSGGTGIRYGYTF TGTGCCAGCAGCGGTGGGACAGGGATTAGATATGGCTACACCTTC
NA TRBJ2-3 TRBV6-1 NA CASSVLSRSTDTQYF TGTGCCAGCAGTGTACTGTCCCGGAGCACAGATACGCAGTATTTT
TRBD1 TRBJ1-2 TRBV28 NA CASSLDRGPYGYTF TGTGCCAGCAGTTTAGACAGGGGGCCCTATGGCTACACCTTC
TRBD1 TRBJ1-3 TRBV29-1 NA CSVGTGHGNTIYF TGCAGCGTCGGGACAGGGCATGGAAACACCATATATTTT
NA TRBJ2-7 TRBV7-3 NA CASSRDRISYEQYF TGTGCCAGCAGCCGCGACAGGATCTCCTACGAGCAGTACTTC
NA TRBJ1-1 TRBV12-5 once CASGSQPPGLYAFF TGTGCTAGTGGTTCACAACCTCCGGGACTGTACGCTTTCTTT
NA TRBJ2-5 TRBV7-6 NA CASSLASARDGETQYF TGTGCCAGCAGCTTAGCGTCCGCGCGGGATGGCGAGACCCAGTACTTC
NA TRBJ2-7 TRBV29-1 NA CNFDLILGYEQYF TGCAACTTCGATCTCATCCTAGGCTACGAGCAGTACTTC
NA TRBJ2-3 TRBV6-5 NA CASLQGPTDTQYF TGTGCCAGCCTACAGGGTCCCACAGATACGCAGTATTTT
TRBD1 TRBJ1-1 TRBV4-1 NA CASSQGQGLSEAFF TGCGCCAGCAGCCAGGGACAGGGGTTATCTGAAGCTTTCTTT
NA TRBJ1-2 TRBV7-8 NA CASSLGTPAAGGYTF TGTGCCAGCAGCTTAGGTACCCCCGCGGCGGGCGGCTACACCTTC
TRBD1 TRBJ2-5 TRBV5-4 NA CASSLKAVTGKETQYF TGTGCCAGCAGCTTGAAAGCGGTGACAGGGAAGGAGACCCAGTACTTC
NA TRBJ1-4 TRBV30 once CAWSVMEGPNEKLFF TGTGCCTGGAGTGTTATGGAGGGCCCCAATGAAAAACTGTTTTTT
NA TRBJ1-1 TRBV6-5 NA CASSYQEGTEAFF TGTGCCAGCAGTTACCAGGAGGGCACTGAAGCTTTCTTT
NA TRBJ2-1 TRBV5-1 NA CASSHSGLSSYNEQFF TGCGCCAGCAGCCATAGCGGCCTAAGCTCCTACAATGAGCAGTTCTTC
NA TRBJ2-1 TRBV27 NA CASRFGPREQFF TGTGCCAGCAGATTCGGTCCCAGGGAGCAGTTCTTC
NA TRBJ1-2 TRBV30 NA CALGQFGYTF TGTGCCTTAGGACAGTTTGGCTACACCTTC
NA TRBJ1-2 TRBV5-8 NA CASSTPLEDYGYTF TGTGCCAGCAGCACCCCACTAGAGGACTATGGCTACACCTTC
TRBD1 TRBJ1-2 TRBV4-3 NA CASSQDSLGRGLGYTF TGCGCCAGCAGCCAAGATTCCTTAGGCAGGGGGCTTGGCTACACCTTC
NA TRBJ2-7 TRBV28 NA CASSTPGRVGSRFREQYF TGTGCCAGCAGTACCCCCGGGCGGGTGGGGTCGCGATTTAGGGAGCAGTACTTC
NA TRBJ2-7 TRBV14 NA CASSSGQFKNF TGTGCCAGCAGCTCCGGACAATTTAAGAACTTC
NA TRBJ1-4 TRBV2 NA CASRPRNRANEKLFF TGTGCCAGCCGGCCGAGAAACAGGGCTAATGAAAAACTGTTTTTT
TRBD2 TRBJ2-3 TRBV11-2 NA CASSSSGDSPDTQYF TGTGCCAGCAGCTCTAGCGGGGACAGCCCGGATACGCAGTATTTT
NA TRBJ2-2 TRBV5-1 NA CASSLVAGTNTGELFF TGCGCCAGCAGCTTGGTGGCAGGGACGAACACCGGGGAGCTGTTTTTT
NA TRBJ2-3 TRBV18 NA CASSPPAGSTDTQYF TGTGCCAGCTCACCACCGGCGGGGAGCACAGATACGCAGTATTTT
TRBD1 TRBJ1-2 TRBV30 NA CAWSVSSGGGYGYTF TGTGCCTGGAGTGTATCTTCAGGGGGTGGTTATGGCTACACCTTC
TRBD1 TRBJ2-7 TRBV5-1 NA CASRKWGTGEVEQYF TGCGCCAGCCGAAAATGGGGGACAGGGGAAGTAGAGCAGTACTTC
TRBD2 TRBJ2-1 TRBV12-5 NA CASGLVVSSGIDNEQFF TGTGCTAGTGGTTTGGTCGTTTCAAGCGGGATTGACAATGAGCAGTTCTTC
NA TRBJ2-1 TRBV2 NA CASSEASYNEQFF TGTGCCAGCAGCGAGGCCTCCTACAATGAGCAGTTCTTC
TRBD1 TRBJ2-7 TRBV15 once CATSSAGTAPPYEQYF TGTGCCACCAGCAGTGCCGGGACAGCACCACCCTACGAGCAGTACTTC
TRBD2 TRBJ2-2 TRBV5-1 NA CASSLGGAGVDTGELFF TGCGCCAGCAGCTTGGGTGGAGCGGGAGTAGACACCGGGGAGCTGTTTTTT
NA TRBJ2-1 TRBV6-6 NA CASSYISVTYNEQFF TGTGCCAGCAGTTACATCTCCGTAACCTACAATGAGCAGTTCTTC
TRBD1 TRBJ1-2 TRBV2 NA CASPDLRQGYYGYTF TGTGCCAGCCCAGATCTAAGACAGGGATATTATGGCTACACCTTC
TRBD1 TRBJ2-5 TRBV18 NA CASSPPDRERETQYF TGTGCCAGCTCACCACCGGACAGGGAAAGAGAGACCCAGTACTTC
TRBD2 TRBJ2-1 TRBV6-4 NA CASKEGFQRGGLNEQFF TGTGCCAGCAAGGAGGGGTTCCAGCGGGGGGGCCTTAATGAGCAGTTCTTC
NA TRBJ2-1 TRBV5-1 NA CASSTSSYNEQFF TGCGCCAGCAGTACCAGCTCCTACAATGAGCAGTTCTTC
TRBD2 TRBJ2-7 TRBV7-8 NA CASSLGEGISYEQYF TGTGCCAGCAGCTTAGGGGAGGGTATCTCCTACGAGCAGTACTTC